A single sample is the source of the 10 T cell receptor beta chains below, sequenced in a study of OX40 agonist ivuxolimab in advanced cancers. TCRdb keeps only in-frame clones here, not all; method: immunoSEQ multiplex PCR. The sample records 70,000 to 95,000 clones, more than 90% being singletons. The sequenced sample was CD4+ or CD8+ T cells sorted from blood, obtained in a trial of the OX40 agonist ivuxolimab. The receptor set was obtained from an adult with an advanced solid tumor such as melanoma, head and neck, liver or kidney cancer.

The chain links TRBV6-6 to TRBJ2-1, with 7 bases identical to TRBD2. The CDR3 is made up of 15 amino acids. V dropped 2 bases and J dropped 3; count of bases not matched to a gene: 4. CDR1 MNHNY and CDR2 SVGAGI come from the germline V gene (reference sequence). This CDR3 reads CASSYAGARYNEQFF. The CDR3 DNA reads TGTGCCAGCAGTTACGCGGGAGCCCGCTACAATGAGCAGTTCTTC.

The chain is built from TRBV11-2 and TRBJ1-1; no clear D. V lost 3 bases, J lost 1 base, and 3 bases lay in between. The CDR3 sequence is 12 residues long. Germline CDR1 reads SGHAT; CDR2 reads FQNNGV. The CDR3 nucleotides are TGTGCCAGCAGCTTTGAGAACACTGAAGCTTTCTTT. Translated: CASSFENTEAFF.

This clone has more than one count but fewer than ten. The chain couples TRBV19 to TRBJ1-1; D is unclear. There are 14 residues in the CDR3. V gave up 5 bases and J gave up 2 bases, with 12 bases separating them. Germline assignment: CDR1 LNHDA and CDR2 SQIVND (reference sequence). Here the CDR3 reads CASSSPAANTEAFF. Here the CDR3 DNA reads TGTGCCAGTAGTTCCCCGGCAGCAAACACTGAAGCTTTCTTT.

This chain links TRBV18 with TRBJ1-1, with 8 bases lining up with TRBD1. There are 15 residues in the CDR3. Germline V lookup: CDR1 KGHSH, CDR2 LQKENI. The ends lost 4 bases at V and 2 bases at J; junction bases unmatched: 6. The CDR3 loop reads CASSLRTGLNTEAFF. The CDR3 DNA reads as TGTGCCAGCTCACTACGGACAGGGCTTAACACTGAAGCTTTCTTT. Drawing the rest from reference TRBV18 and TRBJ1-1, the complete variable domain is NAGVMQNPRHLVRRRGQEARLRCSPMKGHSHVYWYRQLPEEGLKFMVYLQKENIIDESGMPKERFSAEFPKEGPSILRIQQVVRGDSAAYFCASSLRTGLNTEAFFGQGTRLTVV.

The chain employs TRBV30 and TRBJ2-3; D call uncertain. The CDR3 is made up of 13 amino acids. The V end was cut by 0 bases, the J end by 6 bases, with 10 bases between. CDR1 is GTSNPN, CDR2 SVGIG, per germline (reference sequence). CDR3 coding DNA: TGTGCCTGGAGTGTACGTCAAGCGGATACGCAGTATTTT. Amino acid sequence: CAWSVRQADTQYF.

This CDR3 is CASSYPNRENTEAFF. The CDR3 bases are TGTGCCAGCAGTTACCCAAACAGGGAGAACACTGAAGCTTTCTTT. The gene calls are TRBV6-5 and TRBJ1-1, with a tentative D call TRBD1 (6 bases). The CDR3 loop spans 15 amino acids. Germline CDR1 MNHEY, CDR2 SVGAGI. V lost 2 bases and J 1 base, leaving 11 bases between the germline ends.

The chain links TRBV5-4 to TRBJ1-6; 8 bases are a match to TRBD1. V trimming: 4 bases; J trimming: 8 bases; junction bases outside the gene matches: 5. The CDR3 spans 14 residues. The germline CDR1 and CDR2 sequences are SGHNT and YYREEE (reference sequence). The CDR3, as DNA: TGTGCCAGCAGCCGAGACAGGGGTGATTCACCCCTCCACTTT. Protein product: CASSRDRGDSPLHF.

The V and J genes are TRBV5-4 and TRBJ2-7, with D hard to call. There are 11 residues in the CDR3. Germline V gives CDR1 SGHNT, CDR2 YYREEE (reference sequence). The chain's CDR3 is CPQTETYEQYF. CDR3 in DNA: TGTCCCCAGACGGAGACCTACGAGCAGTACTTC.

This clone is a singleton in its sample. V is TRBV11-1 and J is TRBJ2-5; 8 positions match TRBD1. After removal of 5 bases from V and 5 bases from J, the junction contained 10 bases not matched to a gene. Germline CDR1 and CDR2: SGHAT and FQDESV (reference sequence). CDR3 length equals 15 residues. The DNA of the CDR3 is TGTGCCAGCAGCCGAGCCCAGGGGGCTTGGGAGACCCAGTACTTC. Translation gives CASSRAQGAWETQYF.

V and J are TRBV29-1 and TRBJ2-3; TRBD1 agrees at 9 bases. This CDR3 comprises 14 residues. After removal of 6 bases from V and 3 bases from J, the junction contained 7 bases not matched to a gene. CDR1 SQVTM and CDR2 ANQGSEA come from the germline V gene. DNA for the CDR3: TGCAGCGTGCAACAGGGGGCTGGAACAGATACGCAGTATTTT. Amino acids: CSVQQGAGTDTQYF.